The rows below give T cell receptor beta chains drawn from one sample of a study of blood T cell repertoires in COVID-19. Assay: immunoSEQ multiplex PCR; the TCRdb copy retains only in-frame clones and omits some. The sample lists about 370,000 clones; roughly 90% were seen once. Sample: PBMCs or T cells enriched from blood (not recorded which). The origin of the receptors is a middle-aged woman who had been exposed to COVID-19. Each CDR3 is given with its conserved first and last residue. Fields, in order: D gene, J gene, clone size, V gene, CDR3 protein, CDR3 DNA. D genes are given only for firm matches. The size of a clone is reported for some rows only, either as once, few or many, or as a class for expanded clones.

>TRBD1|TRBJ1-2|NA|TRBV7-9
CASSSGTGTLLNYGYTF
TGTGCCAGCAGCTCCGGGACAGGGACTCTCCTTAACTATGGCTACACCTTC
>NA|TRBJ2-2|once|TRBV25-1
CASRVHANTGELFF
TGTGCCAGCAGAGTACACGCGAACACCGGGGAGCTGTTTTTT
>TRBD1|TRBJ2-2|NA|TRBV7-2
CASSLAVVQGAWAGELFF
TGTGCCAGCAGCTTAGCGGTGGTCCAGGGGGCCTGGGCCGGGGAGCTGTTTTTT
>TRBD1|TRBJ1-1|NA|TRBV29-1
CSVVLPLTGVAFF
TGCAGCGTTGTTCTTCCGCTGACAGGGGTTGCTTTCTTT
>TRBD1|TRBJ2-5|once|TRBV3-1/TRBV3-2
CASSPMDRREETQYF
TGTGCCAGCAGCCCTATGGACAGGCGGGAAGAGACCCAGTACTTC
>NA|TRBJ1-2|NA|TRBV6-1
CASSEANRVGYTF
TGTGCCAGCAGTGAAGCCAACAGAGTCGGCTACACCTTC
>NA|TRBJ1-1|NA|TRBV27
CASSPADSSSNTEAFF
TGTGCCAGCAGTCCTGCCGACAGTTCGTCGAACACTGAAGCTTTCTTT
>NA|TRBJ2-1|few|TRBV6-5
CASSRTDSYNEQFF
TGTGCCAGCAGCCGGACGGACAGCTACAATGAGCAGTTCTTC
>TRBD1|TRBJ2-7|NA|TRBV5-8
CASSRDRGTYEQYF
TGTGCCAGCAGCCGGGACAGGGGAACCTACGAGCAGTACTTC
>NA|TRBJ1-5|NA|TRBV30
CAWSSRTSGGQPQHF
TGTGCCTGGAGTTCGAGGACCTCCGGAGGTCAGCCCCAGCATTTT